The present entry profiles one T cell receptor beta chain with its context. This specimen belongs to a study of siplizumab effects on memory and regulatory T cells. Libraries were prepared by immunoSEQ multiplex PCR; TCRdb keeps only in-frame clonotypes and omits some of them. The sample lists 65,000 to 70,000 clones; approximately 89% were seen once. The junction had 0 bases not matched to a gene; V was cut back by 3 bases and J by 5 bases. This CDR3 is 14 amino acids long. Germline V gene data show CDR1 as KGHSH and CDR2 as LQKENI. Sequenced input: Tregs sorted from blood. This clonotype was sampled from a human donor in good health. This chain uses TRBV18 with TRBJ1-4; 10 positions match TRBD1. As DNA, the CDR3 is TGTGCCAGCTCACCGGGACAGGGGAATGAAAAACTGTTTTTT. As protein: CASSPGQGNEKLFF.